This T cell receptor beta chain emerged from a study of PD-1 blockade in mismatch repair-deficient tumors. TCRdb keeps only in-frame clones here, not all; method: immunoSEQ multiplex PCR. The table shows tens of thousands of clones, with roughly 88% occurring only once. Trimming removed 5 bases from V and 8 bases from J, with 19 bases in between. The CDR3 extends over 15 amino acids. Germline V lookup: CDR1 LNHDA, CDR2 SQIVND (reference sequence). The TCR was taken from an adult with mismatch repair-deficient cancer. Specimen: peripheral blood, collected 52 weeks after starting pembrolizumab. The genes are TRBV19 and TRBJ2-1, with D tentatively TRBD1 or TRBD2 (5 bases each). The CDR3 here is CASSWVGGRGDEQFF. CDR3 in DNA: TGTGCCAGTAGTTGGGTTGGGGGACGTGGGGATGAGCAGTTCTTC.